The 12 T cell receptor beta chains given below trace back to one sample, sequenced in a study of cytomegalovirus exposure and HLA in healthy donors. Vbeta (60) and Jbeta (13) primers were used in the PCR. Repertoires were generated with immunoSEQ multiplex PCR, while TCRdb's copy carries only in-frame clones and drops some. The table lists over 60,000 clones, 75% of them singletons, with around 7.4% in the top ten. Sequencing was carried out using PBMCs. The receptors originated from a woman aged 30 to 39 in good health and CMV-seropositive.

This clone appeared once. This rearrangement joins TRBV5-4 to TRBJ2-6; 8 bases agree with TRBD1. Looked up from germline, CDR1 is SGHNT and CDR2 is YYREEE (reference sequence). This CDR3 has 17 amino acids. V shed 4 bases and J 0 bases; nucleotides not matched to a gene: 6. For the CDR3, the DNA is TGTGCCAGCAGCACCGGACAGGGACGCTCTGGGGCCAACGTCCTGACTTTC. It translates to CASSTGQGRSGANVLTF.

The V and J genes are TRBV19 and TRBJ1-4, with D maybe TRBD1 (5 bases). The CDR3 has 18 amino acids. CDR1 is LNHDA and CDR2 is SQIVND in the germline V gene (reference sequence). Trimming stripped 7 bases from V and 4 bases from J, with 25 bases between. CDR3 DNA sequence: TGTGCCAGTACCCGAGGAGGTTTTTCGCGGGACCGTAATGAAAAACTGTTTTTT. Translated, it gives CASTRGGFSRDRNEKLFF. The variable domain in full, with the rest retrieved from reference TRBV19 and TRBJ1-4, is DGGITQSPKYLFRKEGQNVTLSCEQNLNHDAMYWYRQDPGQGLRLIYYSQIVNDFQKGDIAEGYSVSREKKESFPLTVTSAQKNPTAFYLCASTRGGFSRDRNEKLFFGSGTQLSVL.

The V call is TRBV15, the J call TRBJ2-7, with 10 nucleotides matching TRBD2. Germline loops: CDR1 LNHNV, CDR2 YYDKDF (reference sequence). The CDR3 spans 15 residues. J was trimmed by 5 bases and V by 3 bases; bases with no gene match: 7. The CDR3 DNA follows: TGTGCCACCAGCAGGGTAACTAGCGGGGTAAACGAGCAGTACTTC. This sequence encodes CATSRVTSGVNEQYF. The whole variable domain, remainder taken from reference TRBV15 and TRBJ2-7, is DAMVIQNPRYQVTQFGKPVTLSCSQTLNHNVMYWYQQKSSQAPKLLFHYYDKDFNNEADTPDNFQSRRPNTSFCFLDIRSPGLGDTAMYLCATSRVTSGVNEQYFGPGTRLTVT.

The V and J genes are TRBV19 and TRBJ2-5; 12 bases agree with TRBD1. The ends lost 10 bases at V and 3 bases at J; junction bases unmatched: 6. CDR3 length equals 14 residues. Per the germline V gene, CDR1 is LNHDA and CDR2 is SQIVND (reference sequence). CDR3 residues: CATEGQGAEETQYF. CDR3 DNA sequence: TGTGCCACCGAGGGACAGGGGGCTGAAGAGACCCAGTACTTC.

This clone was counted a few times. The chain carries TRBV5-6 and TRBJ1-5, with TRBD1 matching 9 bases. Unmatched junction bases numbered 2, after V lost 3 bases and J lost 1 base. Per germline, CDR1 SGHDT and CDR2 YYEEEE. The CDR3 runs to 15 residues. In DNA form, the CDR3 reads TGTGCCAGCAGCTCCGGGACAGGGAGCAATCAGCCCCAGCATTTT. This encodes CASSSGTGSNQPQHF. The full variable domain, rest sourced from reference TRBV5-6 and TRBJ1-5, is DAGVTQSPTHLIKTRGQQVTLRCSPKSGHDTVSWYQQALGQGPQFIFQYYEEEERQRGNFPDRFSGHQFPNYSSELNVNALLLGDSALYLCASSSGTGSNQPQHFGDGTRLSIL.

For the CDR3, the DNA is TGCGCCAGCAGCTACCGGGACACTGGAAACACCATATATTTT. Translating gives CASSYRDTGNTIYF. The chain joins TRBV5-1 to TRBJ1-3; possibly TRBD1 for D (6 bases). V lost 3 bases and J lost 2, with 9 bases in between. CDR1 is SGHRS, CDR2 YFSETQ, per germline. This CDR3 region has 14 residues.

This clone was recorded a few times. This chain links TRBV2 with TRBJ2-3; 7 bases are a match to TRBD1. Unmatched junction bases numbered 5, after V lost 3 bases and J lost 2 bases. The germline V gene encodes CDR1 SNHLY and CDR2 FYNNEI. The CDR3 is 15 amino acids. CDR3 sequence (DNA): TGTGCCAGCAGTGATCCAGGGGGTAACACAGATACGCAGTATTTT. Its translation is CASSDPGGNTDTQYF.

Regarding this clone: One end of the junction varies from germline; a read error may be responsible. The gene calls are TRBV7-9 and TRBJ2-1; 9 bases agree with TRBD2. CDR1 SEHNR and CDR2 FQNEAQ come from the germline V gene (reference sequence). This CDR3 comprises 17 residues. The CDR3 here is CSSSLGLAGVGRNEQFF. DNA for the CDR3: TGTTCCAGCAGCTTGGGTTTAGCGGGAGTCGGACGCAATGAGCAGTTCTTC.

This rearrangement joins TRBV28 to TRBJ2-3; D ambiguous. CDR3 size: 12 residues. Trimming stripped 6 bases from V and 4 bases from J, with 8 bases between. Germline CDR1 reads MDHEN; CDR2 reads SYDVKM. The DNA of the CDR3 is TGTGCCAGCAGCTCGGGTGCAGATACGCAGTATTTT. This sequence encodes CASSSGADTQYF.

This clone was recorded once. This chain links TRBV28 with TRBJ2-3; tentatively, D is TRBD2 (7 bases). Germline V lookup: CDR1 MDHEN, CDR2 SYDVKM. The V gene lost 7 bases and the J gene lost 4 bases, with 15 bases spanning the gap. The CDR3 consists of 14 residues. In nucleotides, the CDR3 is TGTGCCAGCAACCGGGGAGGGGGGGCAGATACGCAGTATTTT. It is translated as CASNRGGGADTQYF.

The rearrangement joins TRBV5-6 to TRBJ1-4; D is undetermined. The germline V gene encodes CDR1 SGHDT and CDR2 YYEEEE. Trimming stripped 4 bases from V and 7 bases from J, with 17 bases between. The CDR3 consists of 15 residues. The CDR3 DNA follows: TGTGCCAGCAGCGGTTTCTCGGGTTATGGTGAAAAACTGTTTTTT. It codes for CASSGFSGYGEKLFF.

The genes are TRBV7-2 and TRBJ2-3, with TRBD2 matching over 9 bases. CDR1 SGHTA and CDR2 FQGNSA come from the germline V gene. J gave up 4 bases and V 5 bases, and 4 bases lay outside the gene matches. This CDR3 spans 14 amino acids. DNA of the CDR3: TGTGCCAGCAGCCGCCGGACTAGCGCAGATACGCAGTATTTT. Its translation is CASSRRTSADTQYF.